These 29 T cell receptor beta chains originate from one sample sequenced in a study of neurological immune-mediated disorders (dated by TCRdb to between 2018 and 2021). The library was produced with 5' RACE. Sequencing instrument: Illumina HiSeq 2500. Starting from the raw public reads, TCRdb applied fastp trimming at Q25, assembled clones with MiXCR and retained in-frame beta chains. Rows are unified per CDR3 protein, each entry keeping the most common DNA and genes. Counted in this sample were some 87,000 distinct CDR3 sequences; 5% to 6% of them appeared once. The biggest ten clones account for roughly 7.9% of the sample. The time point label, read with the paper, signifies: longitudinal time-point 2. Specimen: PBMCs. These receptors all come from a woman aged 60-70 years with multiple sclerosis.

In this sample, this clonotype turned up many times. V is TRBV6-6 and J is TRBJ1-3; 12 bases agree with TRBD1. This CDR3 spans 16 amino acids. Germline lookup yields CDR1 MNHNY and CDR2 SVGAGI (reference sequence). The J segment lost 3 bases and the V segment lost 2 bases, leaving 2 bases of the junction unmatched. The CDR3: CASSYGTGGGGNTIYF. The CDR3 nucleotides read TGTGCCAGCAGTTACGGGACAGGGGGCGGTGGAAACACCATATATTTT.

This chain joins TRBV7-9 and TRBJ1-5; D possibly corresponds to TRBD1 (6 bases). This CDR3 contains 17 residues. Per germline, CDR1 SEHNR and CDR2 FQNEAQ (reference sequence). V lost 1 base and J 2 bases, leaving 15 bases between the germline ends. The CDR3 reads CASSLGQGSSRNQPQHF. The CDR3 DNA sequence: TGTGCCAGCAGCTTAGGCCAGGGGTCGAGCCGCAATCAGCCCCAGCATTTT. Full variable domain (rest looked up from reference TRBV7-9 and TRBJ1-5): DTGVSQNPRHKITKRGQNVTFRCDPISEHNRLYWYRQTLGQGPEFLTYFQNEAQLEKSRLLSDRFSAERPKGSFSTLEIQRTEQGDSAMYLCASSLGQGSSRNQPQHFGDGTRLSIL.

This clonotype was seen many times. The gene calls are TRBV5-1 and TRBJ1-2; 7 positions match TRBD1. V lost 4 bases and J lost 3; bases outside the gene matches: 3. The germline CDR1 and CDR2 sequences are SGHRS and YFSETQ. The CDR3 spans 13 residues. DNA of the CDR3: TGCGCCAGCAGCCCAGGGGGGTACTATGGCTACACCTTC. Residues: CASSPGGYYGYTF.

The gene calls are TRBV30 and TRBJ1-5, with D possibly being TRBD1 (5 bases). This CDR3 is 13 amino acids long. V was clipped by 2 bases and J by 5 bases, with 10 bases between them. The V gene's germline CDR1 is GTSNPN and CDR2 SVGIG (reference sequence). CDR3 nucleotide sequence: TGTGCCTGGAGTTCAGGGACGGATCAGCCCCAGCATTTT. Translated, it gives CAWSSGTDQPQHF.

This clonotype was seen at least ten times. The rearrangement uses TRBV7-9 and TRBJ2-7; either TRBD1 or TRBD2 may fit D (5 bases each). With 4 bases removed from V and 9 bases from J, the gap between germline ends came to 19 bases. The CDR3 spans 14 residues. Germline V gene sequence: CDR1 SEHNR, CDR2 FQNEAQ (reference sequence). As DNA, the CDR3 is TGTGCCAGCAGCTGGGAGCTTTCAGGGCAGGTGCAGTACTTC. Translated, it gives CASSWELSGQVQYF. Based on the CDR3 plus reference TRBV7-9 and TRBJ2-7, the full variable domain is DTGVSQNPRHKITKRGQNVTFRCDPISEHNRLYWYRQTLGQGPEFLTYFQNEAQLEKSRLLSDRFSAERPKGSFSTLEIQRTEQGDSAMYLCASSWELSGQVQYFGPGTRLTVT.

V is TRBV2 and J is TRBJ2-5; 9 positions agree with TRBD1. V gave up 7 bases and J gave up 5 bases; unmatched junction bases: 5. Germline values: CDR1 SNHLY, CDR2 FYNNEI. The CDR3 is 13 amino acids. Here the CDR3 reads CASNRDRAETQYF. The CDR3 DNA follows: TGTGCCAGCAATCGGGACAGGGCGGAGACCCAGTACTTC. Variable domain in full (rest from reference TRBV2 and TRBJ2-5): EPEVTQTPSHQVTQMGQEVILRCVPISNHLYFYWYRQILGQKVEFLVSFYNNEISEKSEIFDDQFSVERPDGSNFTLKIRSTKLEDSAMYFCASNRDRAETQYFGPGTRLLVL.

The sample holds many counts of this clonotype. This chain uses TRBV6-2 or TRBV6-3 with TRBJ1-1; tentatively, D is TRBD1 (6 bases). The germline V gene has CDR1 MNHEY and CDR2 SVGEGT. The CDR3 is made up of 16 amino acids. Trimming took off 2 bases at V and 3 bases at J, with 16 bases between the two ends. The CDR3 sequence is CASSYGGGGRYTEAFF. The DNA for the CDR3 is TGTGCCAGCAGTTACGGAGGGGGAGGGAGGTACACTGAAGCTTTCTTT.

A few counts support this clonotype. The chain has TRBV5-1 and TRBJ2-7, with D perhaps matching TRBD1 or TRBD2 (6 bases each). CDR1 and CDR2 from the germline V gene are SGHRS and YFSETQ. The CDR3 runs 15 residues. Trimming took off 4 bases at V and 0 bases at J, with 14 bases between the two ends. In DNA form, the CDR3 reads TGCGCCAGCAGCCCCGGGGGCCCACGCTCCTACGAGCAGTACTTC. This sequence encodes CASSPGGPRSYEQYF.

At least ten counts were recorded for this clonotype. The chain recombines TRBV15 with TRBJ2-1; tentative D call: TRBD2 (6 bases). Trimming removed 3 bases from V and 4 bases from J, with 10 bases in between. Germline V CDR1 and CDR2: LNHNV, YYDKDF (reference sequence). There are 14 residues in the CDR3. This CDR3 is CATSSMGLYNEQFF. DNA for the CDR3: TGTGCCACCAGCAGTATGGGACTTTACAATGAGCAGTTCTTC.

Ten or more counts support this clonotype. The chain employs TRBV4-1 and TRBJ1-4; D remains ambiguous. Germline V gene sequence: CDR1 MGHRA, CDR2 YSYEKL. CDR3 length: 16 residues. V was cut by 1 base and J by 8 bases, with 17 bases left in between. In DNA, the CDR3 is TGCGCCAGCAGCCAAGCAGCTTTCAAGATTGGAGAAAAACTGTTTTTT. Amino acids: CASSQAAFKIGEKLFF.

This clonotype was seen many times. Written as DNA, the CDR3 is TGCGCCAGCCTAGCTGCGGGGGGCGGCACTGAAGCTTTCTTT. Its translation: CASLAAGGGTEAFF. This chain uses TRBV5-1 with TRBJ1-1, with D perhaps TRBD1 (6 bases). V dropped 7 bases and J dropped 4 bases, with 17 bases sitting between them. The CDR3 is 14 residues long. The germline gives CDR1 SGHRS, CDR2 YFSETQ.

This clonotype came up many times. The V and J genes are TRBV20-1 and TRBJ2-7; tentative D call: TRBD1 (6 bases). From germline, CDR1 is DFQATT and CDR2 SNEGSKA (reference sequence). This CDR3 region has 14 residues. With 3 bases removed from V and 4 bases from J, the gap between germline ends came to 16 bases. The CDR3 nucleotides are TGCAGTGCTAGTACCCCGGCAGGGGTATACGAGCAGTACTTC. Amino acid sequence: CSASTPAGVYEQYF.

This clonotype was seen at least ten times. CDR3 DNA sequence: TGCAGTGCTGTGGGGGCTCGTCGAGAGACCCAGTACTTC. This translates into CSAVGARRETQYF. The rearrangement uses TRBV20-1 and TRBJ2-5; D possibly corresponds to TRBD1 (6 bases). The CDR3 has 13 amino acids. The V and J ends lost 5 bases and 4 bases respectively, with 14 bases between them. The germline gives CDR1 DFQATT, CDR2 SNEGSKA (reference sequence).

This clonotype was found many times. The chain has TRBV27 and TRBJ2-7, with D possibly matching TRBD2 (5 bases). V lost 5 bases to trimming and J lost 3 bases, with 17 bases between them. CDR3 length: 15 amino acids. CDR1 is MNHEY, CDR2 SMNVEV, per germline (reference sequence). The CDR3 DNA reads as TGTGCCAGCAGTCCTCGGCGGGCAAAAGTCTACGAGCAGTACTTC. It codes for CASSPRRAKVYEQYF.

A few counts support this clonotype. This chain connects TRBV10-3 to TRBJ2-1; 7 nucleotides agree with TRBD2. The CDR3 totals 14 residues. Germline CDR1 ENHRY, CDR2 SYGVKD. The J segment lost 8 bases and the V segment lost 4 bases, leaving 8 bases of the junction unmatched. In DNA, the CDR3 is TGTGCCATCAGTGTTGGGACTACGGGCGATGAGCAGTTCTTC. Residues: CAISVGTTGDEQFF.

In this sample, this clonotype turned up many times. J is TRBJ1-4 and V is TRBV5-1, with TRBD1 matching over 7 bases. Unmatched junction bases numbered 8, after V lost 4 bases and J lost 5 bases. CDR1 and CDR2 from the germline V gene are SGHRS and YFSETQ. The CDR3 sequence is 15 residues long. The CDR3 reads CASSPYQQGNEKLFF. The CDR3 DNA sequence: TGCGCCAGCAGCCCATACCAACAGGGGAATGAAAAACTGTTTTTT. Variable domain in full (rest from reference TRBV5-1 and TRBJ1-4): KAGVTQTPRYLIKTRGQQVTLSCSPISGHRSVSWYQQTPGQGLQFLFEYFSETQRNKGNFPGRFSGRQFSNSRSEMNVSTLELGDSALYLCASSPYQQGNEKLFFGSGTQLSVL.

This clonotype was recorded many times. The V and J genes are TRBV20-1 and TRBJ2-7; D call uncertain. The CDR3 covers 14 residues. CDR1 and CDR2 from the germline V gene are DFQATT and SNEGSKA (reference sequence). Trimming stripped 4 bases from V and 1 base from J, with 14 bases between. The CDR3 sequence is CSAMYGSSSYEQYF. CDR3 DNA: TGCAGTGCTATGTACGGCTCCTCGTCCTACGAGCAGTACTTC.

Regarding this clonotype: A much larger clone lies one base from this, so it may be a read error. The chain joins TRBV6-5 to TRBJ2-3; 8 bases are a match to TRBD2. This CDR3 spans 13 amino acids. V was pared by 6 bases and J by 4 bases, with 3 bases of the junction left unmatched. Looked up from germline, CDR1 is MNHEY and CDR2 is SVGAGI. The CDR3, as DNA: TGTGCCAGCAGACGGGGGGGGCCAGATACGCAGTATTTT. Its translation: CASRRGGPDTQYF.

This clonotype was seen ten or more times. This chain joins TRBV12-3 or TRBV12-4 and TRBJ1-5; possible D gene TRBD1, 5 bases. The ends were cut back, 6 bases at V and 4 bases at J, with 13 bases in the middle. The CDR3 contains 14 residues. The CDR3 sequence is CASRQDRWNQPQHF. DNA of the CDR3: TGTGCCAGCAGGCAAGACAGATGGAATCAGCCCCAGCATTTT.

In its sample, this clonotype was seen many times. The J gene is TRBJ1-1, the V gene TRBV7-9; TRBD1 might be the D (5 bases). The CDR3 consists of 14 residues. Trimming left V 5 bases short and J 4 bases short, with 14 bases between. Germline-derived CDR1 and CDR2 are SEHNR and FQNEAQ (reference sequence). DNA for the CDR3: TGTGCCAGCAGCCTGGACACCTTGGGCACTGAAGCTTTCTTT. Encoded protein: CASSLDTLGTEAFF.

This clonotype was observed many times. This rearrangement joins TRBV7-6 to TRBJ1-3; no clear D. CDR1 and CDR2 (germline): SGHVS, FNYEAQ. The CDR3 has 16 amino acids. Trimming took 5 bases from V and 0 from J, leaving 14 bases between them. The CDR3: CASSPAVGSSGNTIYF. The CDR3 DNA is TGTGCCAGCAGCCCAGCAGTAGGCAGCTCTGGAAACACCATATATTTT. The whole variable domain, remainder taken from reference TRBV7-6 and TRBJ1-3, is GAGVSQSPRYKVTKRGQDVALRCDPISGHVSLYWYRQALGQGPEFLTYFNYEAQQDKSGLPNDRFSAERPEGSISTLTIQRTEQRDSAMYRCASSPAVGSSGNTIYFGEGSWLTVV.

This clonotype has ten or more counts. The DNA for the CDR3 is TGTGCCAGCAGCCCCGCTGGCTACGAGCAGTACTTC. Its translation is CASSPAGYEQYF. The chain combines TRBV7-6 with TRBJ2-7; D is unclear. Germline V gene lookup returns CDR1 SGHVS and CDR2 FNYEAQ. This CDR3 is built from 12 residues. Between the trimmed V and J ends, which lost 5 bases and 3 bases, there was a span of 8 bases.

Ten or more counts support this clonotype. V is TRBV7-9 and J is TRBJ2-7; D is unclear. The germline V gene encodes CDR1 SEHNR and CDR2 FQNEAQ (reference sequence). The CDR3 extends over 13 amino acids. Trimming took 5 bases from V and 2 from J, leaving 10 bases between them. This chain's CDR3 is CASSLQTPYEQYF. The CDR3, as DNA: TGTGCCAGCAGCCTTCAAACCCCCTACGAGCAGTACTTC.

This clonotype was recorded at least ten times. The chain uses TRBV5-1 and TRBJ1-2; a weak D match, TRBD1 (5 bases). Deletions cut 0 bases from V and 4 bases from J, with 19 bases between. This CDR3 spans 17 amino acids. Germline V CDR1 and CDR2: SGHRS, YFSETQ. The CDR3 protein is CASSLDERQGSIYGYTF. The DNA of the CDR3 is TGCGCCAGCAGCTTGGACGAAAGGCAGGGCTCGATCTATGGCTACACCTTC.

This clonotype was seen ten or more times. This chain connects TRBV29-1 to TRBJ2-7; perhaps TRBD2 as D (5 bases). V was cut by 4 bases and J by 3 bases, with 10 bases left in between. This CDR3 has 12 residues. Germline lookup yields CDR1 SQVTM and CDR2 ANQGSEA. The CDR3 DNA reads TGCAGCGTTGCCCGGGAAGGCTACGAGCAGTACTTC. Residues: CSVAREGYEQYF.

This clonotype was detected ten times or more. The chain couples TRBV12-3 or TRBV12-4 to TRBJ2-3, with 8 bases that match TRBD2. J was trimmed by 3 bases and V by 4 bases; bases with no gene match: 6. This CDR3 is built from 15 residues. CDR3 nucleotide sequence: TGTGCCAGCAGTTCCTACGGGGGGGAAACAGATACGCAGTATTTT. It specifies CASSSYGGETDTQYF.

This clonotype was picked up many times. The rearrangement joins TRBV20-1 to TRBJ1-5, with unresolved D. This CDR3 has 14 amino acids. Germline V gene data show CDR1 as DFQATT and CDR2 as SNEGSKA (reference sequence). V lost 3 bases and J lost 2, with 11 bases in between. Written as DNA, the CDR3 is TGCAGTGCTAGTGAAGGGAAGGGCAATCAGCCCCAGCATTTT. It yields the protein CSASEGKGNQPQHF.

This clonotype was recorded many times. J is TRBJ2-1 and V is TRBV27; 8 bases are a match to TRBD2. This CDR3 spans 15 amino acids. The trim removed 3 bases at V and 3 bases at J, leaving 4 bases unmatched. Germline V gene sequence: CDR1 MNHEY, CDR2 SMNVEV (reference sequence). For the CDR3, the DNA is TGTGCCAGCAGTTTTCGGGGGGGGAACTACAATGAGCAGTTCTTC. This codes for CASSFRGGNYNEQFF.

In this sample, this clonotype turned up many times. The V and J genes are TRBV5-1 and TRBJ2-7; TRBD1 matches at 9 bases. Germline V CDR1 and CDR2: SGHRS, YFSETQ. Unmatched junction bases numbered 5, after V lost 4 bases and J lost 3 bases. The CDR3 is 14 amino acids. CDR3: CASSDNRGHYEQYF. CDR3 in DNA: TGCGCCAGCAGCGACAACAGGGGGCACTACGAGCAGTACTTC.